This T cell receptor (beta chain) was captured by sequencing in a study of blood T cell repertoires in COVID-19. The overall study: Acute-phase and convalescent COVID-19 samples originated in the United States, Italy and Spain.

It was during active infection that Seattle patients were enrolled and then longitudinally followed. This CDR3 comprises 15 residues. Unmatched junction bases numbered 13, after V lost 4 bases and J lost 10 bases. Germline V gene sequence: CDR1 MGHRA, CDR2 YSYEKL. Some clones are missing from TCRdb's copy, which holds only in-frame ones; the method was immunoSEQ multiplex PCR. The sample lists over 450,000 clones; about 88% were seen once. The source material was peripheral blood. This chain connects TRBV4-1 to TRBJ2-3; TRBD2 agrees at 8 bases. The receptor comes from a woman aged 45-65 years with COVID-19, enrolled during active disease. The CDR3, as DNA: TGCGCCAGCAGCCCAGGGTTGACTAGCGCCCTTCCGCAGTATTTT. This gives the protein CASSPGLTSALPQYF.